This is a list of T cell receptor beta chains from one sample in a study of blood T cell repertoires in COVID-19. TCRdb's table, derived via immunoSEQ multiplex PCR, lists solely in-frame clones and lacks some. Altogether approximately 300,000 clones are present, 89% being singletons, with the ten largest covering more than 9%. The sequenced sample consisted of PBMCs or T cells enriched from blood (not recorded which). These receptors were taken from a woman in her twenties or thirties who had recovered from COVID-19. The CDR3 runs from the conserved cysteine through the conserved F or W. A D gene is named only where the DNA matches it firmly. Clone size is not always given. Where it is, it says once, few, many or a class for expanded clones.

V gene: TRBV28
D gene: TRBD1
clone size: few
J gene: TRBJ1-5
CDR3 protein: CASSPDRVSQPQHF
CDR3 DNA: TGTGCCAGCAGCCCCGACAGGGTAAGTCAGCCCCAGCATTTT

V gene: TRBV19
D gene: TRBD1
clone size: NA
J gene: TRBJ2-5
CDR3 protein: CASSFGTGAGETQYF
CDR3 DNA: TGTGCCAGTAGTTTCGGGACAGGGGCGGGAGAGACCCAGTACTTC

V gene: TRBV2
D gene: TRBD1
clone size: once
J gene: TRBJ1-1
CDR3 protein: CASRQGAVDTEAFF
CDR3 DNA: TGTGCCAGCAGGCAGGGGGCGGTGGACACTGAAGCTTTCTTT

V gene: TRBV4-1
D gene: TRBD2
clone size: NA
J gene: TRBJ2-2
CDR3 protein: CASSQDLSGSRAGELFF
CDR3 DNA: TGCGCCAGCAGCCAAGATTTAAGCGGGAGTAGGGCCGGGGAGCTGTTTTTT

V gene: TRBV19
D gene: NA
clone size: NA
J gene: TRBJ1-5
CDR3 protein: CASNLTPGYSNQPQHF
CDR3 DNA: TGTGCCAGTAACCTTACTCCAGGATATAGCAATCAGCCCCAGCATTTT

V gene: TRBV7-8
D gene: TRBD1
clone size: NA
J gene: TRBJ1-5
CDR3 protein: CASSPRTGVDQPQHF
CDR3 DNA: TGTGCCAGCAGCCCCCGGACAGGGGTAGATCAGCCCCAGCATTTT

V gene: TRBV19
D gene: TRBD1
clone size: NA
J gene: TRBJ2-7
CDR3 protein: CASSIDGHRDRVYEQYF
CDR3 DNA: TGTGCCAGTAGTATAGATGGACACCGGGACAGGGTCTACGAGCAGTACTTC

V gene: TRBV6-5
D gene: NA
clone size: NA
J gene: TRBJ1-3
CDR3 protein: CASSYDRRVLGNTIYF
CDR3 DNA: TGTGCCAGCAGTTACGACCGCAGGGTTCTCGGAAACACCATATATTTT

V gene: TRBV5-1
D gene: NA
clone size: NA
J gene: TRBJ2-3
CDR3 protein: CASSFLGTDTQYF
CDR3 DNA: TGCGCCAGCAGCTTTCTAGGCACAGATACGCAGTATTTT

V gene: TRBV7-9
D gene: NA
clone size: NA
J gene: TRBJ2-7
CDR3 protein: CASSPIYEQYF
CDR3 DNA: TGTGCCAGCAGCCCCATCTACGAGCAGTACTTC

V gene: TRBV4-1
D gene: NA
clone size: NA
J gene: TRBJ1-2
CDR3 protein: CASSQVYNYGYTF
CDR3 DNA: TGCGCCAGCAGCCAAGTGTATAACTATGGCTACACCTTC

V gene: TRBV6-5
D gene: NA
clone size: once
J gene: TRBJ2-7
CDR3 protein: CASSYPGSYEQYF
CDR3 DNA: TGTGCCAGCAGTTACCCAGGCTCCTACGAGCAGTACTTC

V gene: TRBV18
D gene: TRBD1
clone size: NA
J gene: TRBJ2-5
CDR3 protein: CASSSRTGTQETQYF
CDR3 DNA: TGTGCCAGCTCATCAAGGACAGGAACACAAGAGACCCAGTACTTC

V gene: TRBV4-2
D gene: NA
clone size: NA
J gene: TRBJ1-6
CDR3 protein: CASSQDFRGIRNSPLHF
CDR3 DNA: TGTGCCAGCAGCCAAGATTTTAGAGGGATCCGGAATTCACCCCTCCACTTT

V gene: TRBV5-5
D gene: NA
clone size: NA
J gene: TRBJ2-7
CDR3 protein: CASRQDPILYEQYF
CDR3 DNA: TGTGCCAGCAGACAGGACCCTATTTTGTACGAGCAGTACTTC

V gene: TRBV5-4
D gene: TRBD2
clone size: once
J gene: TRBJ2-1
CDR3 protein: CASGGLAGEGIEQFF
CDR3 DNA: TGTGCCAGCGGAGGACTAGCGGGGGAGGGGATTGAGCAGTTCTTC

V gene: TRBV7-9
D gene: NA
clone size: NA
J gene: TRBJ1-4
CDR3 protein: CASSLGGTNEKLFF
CDR3 DNA: TGTGCCAGCAGCTTGGGGGGGACTAATGAAAAACTGTTTTTT

V gene: TRBV2
D gene: TRBD1
clone size: NA
J gene: TRBJ2-5
CDR3 protein: CATSHDRDRLTETQYF
CDR3 DNA: TGTGCCACCTCCCACGACCGGGACAGACTTACGGAGACCCAGTACTTC

V gene: TRBV27
D gene: NA
clone size: NA
J gene: TRBJ1-1
CDR3 protein: CASSLGQMNTEAFF
CDR3 DNA: TGTGCCAGCAGTTTAGGACAGATGAACACTGAAGCTTTCTTT

V gene: TRBV2
D gene: TRBD1
clone size: NA
J gene: TRBJ1-2
CDR3 protein: CASSTGQGSGYTF
CDR3 DNA: TGTGCCAGCAGTACAGGACAGGGTTCTGGCTACACCTTC

V gene: TRBV28
D gene: NA
clone size: few
J gene: TRBJ1-6
CDR3 protein: CASSFPNSPLHF
CDR3 DNA: TGTGCCAGCAGTTTCCCGAATTCACCCCTCCACTTT

V gene: TRBV28
D gene: NA
clone size: NA
J gene: TRBJ1-2
CDR3 protein: CASSLGGHSYGYTF
CDR3 DNA: TGTGCCAGCAGTTTAGGCGGGCACTCCTATGGCTACACCTTC

V gene: TRBV7-2
D gene: TRBD1
clone size: NA
J gene: TRBJ2-3
CDR3 protein: CASSRDRPYYF
CDR3 DNA: TGTGCCAGCAGCCGGGACAGACCCTACTATTTT

V gene: TRBV27
D gene: TRBD2
clone size: NA
J gene: TRBJ2-7
CDR3 protein: CASSSWTGRLAGTYEQYF
CDR3 DNA: TGTGCCAGCAGTTCCTGGACAGGGCGACTAGCGGGCACCTACGAGCAGTACTTC

V gene: TRBV19
D gene: NA
clone size: NA
J gene: TRBJ2-5
CDR3 protein: CASSRQVAQETQYF
CDR3 DNA: TGTGCCAGTAGCCGACAGGTGGCCCAAGAGACCCAGTACTTC

V gene: TRBV9
D gene: TRBD2
clone size: few
J gene: TRBJ2-7
CDR3 protein: CASSDQAGRSYEQYF
CDR3 DNA: TGTGCCAGCAGCGACCAAGCGGGAAGGTCCTACGAGCAGTACTTC

V gene: TRBV7-2
D gene: NA
clone size: NA
J gene: TRBJ2-7
CDR3 protein: CASSDPADWAYEQYF
CDR3 DNA: TGTGCCAGCAGCGACCCGGCGGATTGGGCCTACGAGCAGTACTTC

V gene: TRBV29-1
D gene: NA
clone size: NA
J gene: TRBJ2-5
CDR3 protein: CSASAVIRDTLTQYF
CDR3 DNA: TGCAGCGCCTCGGCAGTTATCCGGGACACTTTAACCCAGTACTTC

V gene: TRBV27
D gene: TRBD2
clone size: NA
J gene: TRBJ2-3
CDR3 protein: CASSFQSGTGTDTQYF
CDR3 DNA: TGTGCCAGCAGTTTCCAAAGCGGGACCGGCACAGATACGCAGTATTTT

V gene: TRBV7-9
D gene: TRBD1
clone size: NA
J gene: TRBJ1-4
CDR3 protein: CASSSGQGAEKLFF
CDR3 DNA: TGTGCCAGCAGTTCCGGACAGGGGGCGGAAAAACTGTTTTTT

V gene: TRBV5-1
D gene: NA
clone size: NA
J gene: TRBJ2-7
CDR3 protein: CASSFTMYSYEQYF
CDR3 DNA: TGCGCCAGCAGCTTTACAATGTACTCCTACGAGCAGTACTTC